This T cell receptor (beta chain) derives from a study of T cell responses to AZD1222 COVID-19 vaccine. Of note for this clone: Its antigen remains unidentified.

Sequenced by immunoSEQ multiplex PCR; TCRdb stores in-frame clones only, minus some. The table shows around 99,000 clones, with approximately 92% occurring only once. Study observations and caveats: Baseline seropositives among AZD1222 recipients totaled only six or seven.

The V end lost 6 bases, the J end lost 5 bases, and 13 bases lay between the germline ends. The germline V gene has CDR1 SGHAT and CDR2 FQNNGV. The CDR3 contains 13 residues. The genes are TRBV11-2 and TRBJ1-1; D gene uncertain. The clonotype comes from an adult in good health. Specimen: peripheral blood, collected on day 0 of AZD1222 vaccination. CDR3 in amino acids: CASRSQVYTEAFF. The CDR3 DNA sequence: TGTGCCAGCAGATCGCAGGTATATACTGAAGCTTTCTTT.